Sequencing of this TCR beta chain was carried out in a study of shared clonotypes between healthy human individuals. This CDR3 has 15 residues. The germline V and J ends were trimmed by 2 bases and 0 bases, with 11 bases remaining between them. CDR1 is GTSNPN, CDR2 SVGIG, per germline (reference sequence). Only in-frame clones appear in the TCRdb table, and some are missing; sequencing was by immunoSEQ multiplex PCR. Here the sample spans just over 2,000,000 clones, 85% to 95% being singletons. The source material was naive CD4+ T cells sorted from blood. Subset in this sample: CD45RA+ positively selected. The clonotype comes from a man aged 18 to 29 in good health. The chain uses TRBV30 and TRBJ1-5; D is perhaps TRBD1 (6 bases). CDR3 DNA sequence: TGTGCCTGGAGTCAAACAGGGACTAGCAATCAGCCCCAGCATTTT. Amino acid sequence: CAWSQTGTSNQPQHF.